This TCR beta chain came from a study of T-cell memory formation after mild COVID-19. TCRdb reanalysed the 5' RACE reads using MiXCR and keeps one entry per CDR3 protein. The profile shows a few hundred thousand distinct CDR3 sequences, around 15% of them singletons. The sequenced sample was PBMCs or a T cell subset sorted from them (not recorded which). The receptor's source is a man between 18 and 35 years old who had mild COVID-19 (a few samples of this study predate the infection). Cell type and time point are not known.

In nucleotides, the CDR3 is TGCAGTGCTAGAGCCCTGGGGGTCACAGATACGCAGTATTTT. Residues: CSARALGVTDTQYF. The chain employs TRBV20-1 and TRBJ2-3; D may be TRBD1 or TRBD2 (5 bases each). Trimming removed 1 base at V and 2 bases at J, with 10 bases between. The CDR3 runs 14 residues. Per germline, CDR1 DFQATT and CDR2 SNEGSKA (reference sequence).